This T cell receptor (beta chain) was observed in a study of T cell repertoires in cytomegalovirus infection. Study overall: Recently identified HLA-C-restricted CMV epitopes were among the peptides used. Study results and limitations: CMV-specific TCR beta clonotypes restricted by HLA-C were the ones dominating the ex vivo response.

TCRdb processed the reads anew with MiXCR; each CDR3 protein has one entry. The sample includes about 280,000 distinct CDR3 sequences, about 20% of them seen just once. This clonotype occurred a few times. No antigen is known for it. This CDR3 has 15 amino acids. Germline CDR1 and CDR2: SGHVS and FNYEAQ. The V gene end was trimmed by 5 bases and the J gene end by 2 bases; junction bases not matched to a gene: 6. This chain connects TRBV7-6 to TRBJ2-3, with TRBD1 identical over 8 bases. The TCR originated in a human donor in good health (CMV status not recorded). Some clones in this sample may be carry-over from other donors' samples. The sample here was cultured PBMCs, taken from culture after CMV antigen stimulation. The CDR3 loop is CASSQGQGPTDTQYF. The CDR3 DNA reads TGTGCCAGCAGCCAAGGACAGGGCCCCACAGATACGCAGTATTTT. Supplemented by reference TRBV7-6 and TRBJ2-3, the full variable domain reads GAGVSQSPRYKVTKRGQDVALRCDPISGHVSLYWYRQALGQGPEFLTYFNYEAQQDKSGLPNDRFSAERPEGSISTLTIQRTEQRDSAMYRCASSQGQGPTDTQYFGPGTRLTVL.